The rows below give T cell receptor beta chains drawn from one sample of a study of blood T cell repertoires in COVID-19. Method: immunoSEQ multiplex PCR; TCRdb's copy keeps in-frame clones and lacks some. Here the sample spans more than 85,000 clones, roughly 90% being singletons. Sequenced sample: peripheral blood. The receptors originated from a human donor with COVID-19, enrolled during active disease. The donor label of this sample is uncertain. CDR3s include the opening cysteine and the closing phenylalanine or tryptophan. The D gene is left open where the match is weak. Size is omitted from some rows. Given values are once, few, many or a class for expanded clones.

cdr3_nt: TGTGCCAGCTCACCCATGGCCGCCGGGACATCCAATCAGCCCCAGCATTTT
cdr3_aa: CASSPMAAGTSNQPQHF
v_call: TRBV18
j_call: TRBJ1-5
d_call: -
clone_size: -

cdr3_nt: TGTGCCTCGGGACAGGGGGCTTACGAGCAGTACTTC
cdr3_aa: CASGQGAYEQYF
v_call: TRBV19
j_call: TRBJ2-7
d_call: TRBD1
clone_size: -

cdr3_nt: TGTGCCAGCAGTGACGGACTAGCAGCCTACAATGAGCAGTTCTTC
cdr3_aa: CASSDGLAAYNEQFF
v_call: TRBV2
j_call: TRBJ2-1
d_call: TRBD2
clone_size: -

cdr3_nt: TGTGCCTGGAGTGTTCTCGTCGCCGGGGAGCTGTTTTTT
cdr3_aa: CAWSVLVAGELFF
v_call: TRBV30
j_call: TRBJ2-2
d_call: -
clone_size: -

cdr3_nt: TGTGCCAGCAGCCCTTCTAGCGGGGGGGAATCCTACGAGCAGTACTTC
cdr3_aa: CASSPSSGGESYEQYF
v_call: TRBV7-9
j_call: TRBJ2-7
d_call: TRBD2
clone_size: once

cdr3_nt: TGTGCCAGCAGTCGACAGGGGAAGAACACCGGGGAGCTGTTTTTT
cdr3_aa: CASSRQGKNTGELFF
v_call: TRBV6-5
j_call: TRBJ2-2
d_call: TRBD1
clone_size: once

cdr3_nt: TGCGCCAGCAGCGCGGGACTAGCGGACTACGAGCAGTACTTC
cdr3_aa: CASSAGLADYEQYF
v_call: TRBV5-1
j_call: TRBJ2-7
d_call: TRBD2
clone_size: -

cdr3_nt: TGTGCCAGCAGTGATATCCCGTACCAAGAGACCCAGTACTTC
cdr3_aa: CASSDIPYQETQYF
v_call: TRBV6-1
j_call: TRBJ2-5
d_call: -
clone_size: -

cdr3_nt: TGCGCCAGCAGCCAGACAGGGAACACTGAAGCTTTCTTT
cdr3_aa: CASSQTGNTEAFF
v_call: TRBV5-1
j_call: TRBJ1-1
d_call: -
clone_size: few

cdr3_nt: TGTGCCAGCAGCTGGGGGGGACAGGGTTTTTCACCCCTCCACTTT
cdr3_aa: CASSWGGQGFSPLHF
v_call: TRBV6-5
j_call: TRBJ1-6
d_call: TRBD1
clone_size: -

cdr3_nt: TGCGCCAGCAGCCAACAGGGAACTAACACTGAAGCTTTCTTT
cdr3_aa: CASSQQGTNTEAFF
v_call: TRBV5-1
j_call: TRBJ1-1
d_call: -
clone_size: once

cdr3_nt: TGTGCCAGCAGTTTGGGTGAGGCAATCGTCTACGAGCAGTACTTC
cdr3_aa: CASSLGEAIVYEQYF
v_call: TRBV27
j_call: TRBJ2-7
d_call: -
clone_size: -

cdr3_nt: TGTGCCAGCAGCTTAGTTGGTAGCGGGGGGGCCTACAATGAGCAGTTCTTC
cdr3_aa: CASSLVGSGGAYNEQFF
v_call: TRBV11-2
j_call: TRBJ2-1
d_call: TRBD2
clone_size: few

cdr3_nt: TGTGCCATCAGCCCGGGGACAGGGGGAGGCTACACCTTC
cdr3_aa: CAISPGTGGGYTF
v_call: TRBV10-3
j_call: TRBJ1-2
d_call: TRBD1
clone_size: -

cdr3_nt: TGTGCCAGCAGTACACCGTCGGGACAGGCCTACGAGCAGTACTTC
cdr3_aa: CASSTPSGQAYEQYF
v_call: TRBV28
j_call: TRBJ2-7
d_call: TRBD1
clone_size: -

cdr3_nt: TGTGCCAGCAGTCACTCCTACGAGCAGTACTTC
cdr3_aa: CASSHSYEQYF
v_call: TRBV6-2/TRBV6-3
j_call: TRBJ2-7
d_call: -
clone_size: -

cdr3_nt: TGTGCCAGAAGCCATCGACTGCTATTGAACACTGAAGCTTTCTTT
cdr3_aa: CARSHRLLLNTEAFF
v_call: TRBV5-3
j_call: TRBJ1-1
d_call: -
clone_size: few

cdr3_nt: TGTGCCAGCAGCGTAGGGGGGGGTCCGCCCCAGCATTTT
cdr3_aa: CASSVGGGPPQHF
v_call: TRBV9
j_call: TRBJ1-5
d_call: -
clone_size: -

cdr3_nt: TGTGCCACCAGCAGAGACAGTGATAAACTGTTTTTT
cdr3_aa: CATSRDSDKLFF
v_call: TRBV15
j_call: TRBJ1-4
d_call: -
clone_size: -

cdr3_nt: TGTGCCAGCAGCGGAACAGGGGGCTCGAACCCCGCCACCACCGAGCAGTACTTC
cdr3_aa: CASSGTGGSNPATTEQYF
v_call: TRBV9
j_call: TRBJ2-7
d_call: TRBD1
clone_size: -

cdr3_nt: TGTGCCAGCAGCTTACCCGGGACTTATTATGGCTACACCTTC
cdr3_aa: CASSLPGTYYGYTF
v_call: TRBV11-2
j_call: TRBJ1-2
d_call: -
clone_size: -

cdr3_nt: TGTGCCAGCAGTGACTTGAGGCAGGGTGGATCCTACGAGCAGTACTTC
cdr3_aa: CASSDLRQGGSYEQYF
v_call: TRBV6-4
j_call: TRBJ2-7
d_call: -
clone_size: -

cdr3_nt: TGTGCCAGCAGCCAAGGGCTGGATTCACCCCTCCACTTT
cdr3_aa: CASSQGLDSPLHF
v_call: TRBV3-1/TRBV3-2
j_call: TRBJ1-6
d_call: -
clone_size: once

cdr3_nt: TGTGCCAGCAGCTTTCTAGGACTAGCGGGGGGGGAGACCCAGTACTTC
cdr3_aa: CASSFLGLAGGETQYF
v_call: TRBV5-4
j_call: TRBJ2-5
d_call: TRBD2
clone_size: few

cdr3_nt: TGTGCCAGCAGTCTCTCTTTAGGGCTAGCGGGAGCCTACGAGCAGTACTTC
cdr3_aa: CASSLSLGLAGAYEQYF
v_call: TRBV6-6
j_call: TRBJ2-7
d_call: TRBD2
clone_size: few

cdr3_nt: TGTGCCAGCAGTTCCGGACAGGTACCGGAGACCCAGTACTTC
cdr3_aa: CASSSGQVPETQYF
v_call: TRBV28
j_call: TRBJ2-5
d_call: TRBD1
clone_size: -

cdr3_nt: TGTGCCAGCAGCAGCGGGGAGACCGCGAACACCGGGGAGCTGTTTTTT
cdr3_aa: CASSSGETANTGELFF
v_call: TRBV7-2
j_call: TRBJ2-2
d_call: TRBD2
clone_size: -

cdr3_nt: TGCAGTGCTAGTCGGGACAGCATGAACACTGAAGCTTTCTTT
cdr3_aa: CSASRDSMNTEAFF
v_call: TRBV20-1
j_call: TRBJ1-1
d_call: TRBD1
clone_size: -

cdr3_nt: TGTGCCATCGGGTCGACAGGTTTGAACACTGAAGCTTTCTTT
cdr3_aa: CAIGSTGLNTEAFF
v_call: TRBV10-3
j_call: TRBJ1-1
d_call: -
clone_size: -

cdr3_nt: TGTGCCAGCAGTGAAAGCAGGGGGAACACTGAAGCTTTCTTT
cdr3_aa: CASSESRGNTEAFF
v_call: TRBV6-1
j_call: TRBJ1-1
d_call: -
clone_size: -

cdr3_nt: TGTGCCACTGTACAGGGGGCAGGGGATGAGCAGTTCTTC
cdr3_aa: CATVQGAGDEQFF
v_call: TRBV10-3
j_call: TRBJ2-1
d_call: TRBD1
clone_size: -

cdr3_nt: TGTGCCAGCAGCTCCCCCTCAGGGGGCGTCTACGAGCAGTACTTC
cdr3_aa: CASSSPSGGVYEQYF
v_call: TRBV7-8
j_call: TRBJ2-7
d_call: TRBD1
clone_size: -

cdr3_nt: TGTGCCAGCAGTGATCAGGGGCTCATGAACACTGAAGCTTTCTTT
cdr3_aa: CASSDQGLMNTEAFF
v_call: TRBV6-1
j_call: TRBJ1-1
d_call: -
clone_size: -

cdr3_nt: TGTGCCAGCAGCACCCGACAGGGATCCTACAATGAGCAGTTCTTC
cdr3_aa: CASSTRQGSYNEQFF
v_call: TRBV5-4
j_call: TRBJ2-1
d_call: TRBD1
clone_size: -

cdr3_nt: TGTGCCAGTAGTACCGCCCGCGACTATGGCTACACCTTC
cdr3_aa: CASSTARDYGYTF
v_call: TRBV19
j_call: TRBJ1-2
d_call: -
clone_size: once

cdr3_nt: TGTGCCAGTACCAGACCGGGACACCTAAACACCATATATTTT
cdr3_aa: CASTRPGHLNTIYF
v_call: TRBV19
j_call: TRBJ1-3
d_call: -
clone_size: -

cdr3_nt: TGTGCCAGCACCCGGTCCTACGAGCAGTACTTC
cdr3_aa: CASTRSYEQYF
v_call: TRBV12-3/TRBV12-4
j_call: TRBJ2-7
d_call: -
clone_size: -

cdr3_nt: TGTGCCAGCAGCTTAAAGTGGTGGCCGCCCGGGGGCGAGCAGTACTTC
cdr3_aa: CASSLKWWPPGGEQYF
v_call: TRBV7-2
j_call: TRBJ2-7
d_call: -
clone_size: -

cdr3_nt: TGTGCCAGCAGCTTAGTGGCTAGCGGCGGTTTCTCCTACAATGAGCAGTTCTTC
cdr3_aa: CASSLVASGGFSYNEQFF
v_call: TRBV7-8
j_call: TRBJ2-1
d_call: TRBD2
clone_size: -

cdr3_nt: TGTGCCAGCAGGAGTGGGACGGGGGATGAAAAACTGTTTTTT
cdr3_aa: CASRSGTGDEKLFF
v_call: TRBV9
j_call: TRBJ1-4
d_call: -
clone_size: -

cdr3_nt: TGTGCCAGCAGTACGGACAGGGATCAAGGAAACACCATATATTTT
cdr3_aa: CASSTDRDQGNTIYF
v_call: TRBV2
j_call: TRBJ1-3
d_call: TRBD1
clone_size: -

cdr3_nt: TGTGCCAGCGGCACAGGAAAAGATGAAGCTTTCTTT
cdr3_aa: CASGTGKDEAFF
v_call: TRBV27
j_call: TRBJ1-1
d_call: -
clone_size: -

cdr3_nt: TGTGCCAGCAGCTTGACAGGGTCTCGAAACACCATATATTTT
cdr3_aa: CASSLTGSRNTIYF
v_call: TRBV6-5
j_call: TRBJ1-3
d_call: TRBD1
clone_size: -

cdr3_nt: TGTGCCAGCAGCGTAGAGGGACTAGCGGGTGATGAGCAGTTCTTC
cdr3_aa: CASSVEGLAGDEQFF
v_call: TRBV9
j_call: TRBJ2-1
d_call: TRBD2
clone_size: -

cdr3_nt: TGCGCCAGCAGCTCGGGACAGGCGAACACTGAAGCTTTCTTT
cdr3_aa: CASSSGQANTEAFF
v_call: TRBV5-1
j_call: TRBJ1-1
d_call: TRBD1
clone_size: -

cdr3_nt: TGTGCCAGCAGCGTAGATGGGCAGGCCTACGAGCAGTACTTC
cdr3_aa: CASSVDGQAYEQYF
v_call: TRBV9
j_call: TRBJ2-7
d_call: -
clone_size: -

cdr3_nt: TGTGCCAGCAGCCAGTCAACCCAGGGGGGCACTGAAGCTTTCTTT
cdr3_aa: CASSQSTQGGTEAFF
v_call: TRBV14
j_call: TRBJ1-1
d_call: TRBD1
clone_size: few